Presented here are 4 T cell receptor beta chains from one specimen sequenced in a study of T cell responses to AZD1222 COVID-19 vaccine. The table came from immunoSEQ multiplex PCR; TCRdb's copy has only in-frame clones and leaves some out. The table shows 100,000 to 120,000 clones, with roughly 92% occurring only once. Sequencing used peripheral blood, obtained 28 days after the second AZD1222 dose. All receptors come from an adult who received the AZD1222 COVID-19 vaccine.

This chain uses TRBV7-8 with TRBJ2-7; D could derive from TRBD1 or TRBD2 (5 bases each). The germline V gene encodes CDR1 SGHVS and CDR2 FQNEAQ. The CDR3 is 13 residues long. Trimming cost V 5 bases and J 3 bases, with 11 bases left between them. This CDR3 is CASSRGRLYEQYF. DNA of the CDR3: TGTGCCAGCAGCCGGGGCCGGCTCTACGAGCAGTACTTC. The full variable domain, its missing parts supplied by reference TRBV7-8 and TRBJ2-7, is GAGVSQSPRYKVAKRGQDVALRCDPISGHVSLFWYQQALGQGPEFLTYFQNEAQLDKSGLPSDRFFAERPEGSVSTLKIQRTQQEDSAVYLCASSRGRLYEQYFGPGTRLTVT.

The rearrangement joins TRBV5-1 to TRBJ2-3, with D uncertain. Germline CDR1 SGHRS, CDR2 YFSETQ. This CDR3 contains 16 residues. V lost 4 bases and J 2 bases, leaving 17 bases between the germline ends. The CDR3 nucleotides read TGCGCCAGCAGCCAGGATCCTCCAGCCCTCACAGATACGCAGTATTTT. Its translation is CASSQDPPALTDTQYF.

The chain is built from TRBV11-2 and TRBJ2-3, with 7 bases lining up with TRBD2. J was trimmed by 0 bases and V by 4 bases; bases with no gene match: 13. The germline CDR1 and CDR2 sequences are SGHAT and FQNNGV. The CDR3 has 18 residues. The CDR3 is CASSSPPGSGDSTDTQYF. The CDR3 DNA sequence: TGTGCCAGCAGCTCACCCCCGGGCAGCGGGGATAGCACAGATACGCAGTATTTT.

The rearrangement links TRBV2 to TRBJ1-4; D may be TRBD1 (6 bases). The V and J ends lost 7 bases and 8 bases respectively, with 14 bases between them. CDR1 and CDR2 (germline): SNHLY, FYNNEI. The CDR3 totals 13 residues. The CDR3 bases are TGTGCCAGCATGAGGGGGGATGGGGAAAAACTGTTTTTT. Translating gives CASMRGDGEKLFF.